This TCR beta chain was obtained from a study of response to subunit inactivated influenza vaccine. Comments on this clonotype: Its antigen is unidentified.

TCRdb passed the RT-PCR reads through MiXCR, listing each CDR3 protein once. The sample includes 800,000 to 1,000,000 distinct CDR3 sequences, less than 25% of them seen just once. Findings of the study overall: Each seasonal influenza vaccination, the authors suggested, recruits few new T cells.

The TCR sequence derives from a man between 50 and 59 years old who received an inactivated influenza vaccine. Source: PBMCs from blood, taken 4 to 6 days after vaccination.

In DNA form, the CDR3 reads TGTGCCAGCAGGATCCGGGACAGCAACACCGGGGAGCTGTTTTTT. This translates into CASRIRDSNTGELFF. This sequence joins TRBV28 and TRBJ2-2, with TRBD1 matching over 7 bases. CDR3 length: 15 residues. The J segment lost 2 bases and the V segment lost 6 bases, leaving 6 bases of the junction unmatched. Per the germline V gene, CDR1 is MDHEN and CDR2 is SYDVKM.